This T cell receptor (beta chain) is from a study of graft-versus-host responses after intestinal transplantation. Study information: Among the recipients, transplants were multivisceral, liver-intestinal, or isolated intestinal. Study outcomes and limitations: High graft-versus-host to host-versus-graft clonal ratios were seen in allografts of patients with graft-donor T cell macrochimerism.

Repertoires were generated with immunoSEQ multiplex PCR, while TCRdb's copy carries only in-frame clones and drops some. The data show over 85,000 clones, roughly 93% seen once. Comment on this clone: As yet, its antigen is unknown.

The germline CDR1 and CDR2 sequences are LGHNA and YNFKEQ. The CDR3 loop spans 15 amino acids. The V end lost 5 bases, the J end lost 4 bases, and 14 bases lay between the germline ends. The chain uses TRBV4-2 and TRBJ2-2, with TRBD2 as a possible D gene (6 bases). This receptor was identified in a human donor who received an intestinal transplant. The sequencing here drew on unstimulated CD8+ T cells sorted from spleen or lymph node cells, taken before intestinal transplant. The CDR3 loop is CASSWDGGATGELFF. CDR3 nucleotide sequence: TGTGCCAGCAGCTGGGACGGAGGGGCCACCGGGGAGCTGTTTTTT.